Given below is one T cell receptor (beta chain) in context. The sample belongs to a study of blood T cell repertoires in COVID-19. Study as a whole: Samples taken during acute and convalescent COVID-19 were collected in the United States, Italy and Spain. The analysed material was cDNA or gDNA that came from T cells, B-cell-depleted T cells, or PBMCs.

The CDR3 totals 14 residues. The V end lost 0 bases, the J end lost 5 bases, and 11 bases lay between the germline ends. Germline V CDR1 and CDR2: SGHNT, YYREEE (reference sequence). Under the authors' procedure: From reference gene primer amplification, estimates of nucleated cell counts were derived. Sequenced by immunoSEQ multiplex PCR; TCRdb stores in-frame clones only, minus some. D and trimming were read from the DNA, whereas the V and J calls and clone size are those reported in that table. Of 350,000 to 400,000 clones listed, around 89% are singletons. The sequenced sample was peripheral blood. The sequence was collected from a man between 18 and 29 years old with active or convalescent COVID-19. The V call is TRBV5-4, the J call TRBJ2-5, with a tentative D call TRBD1 (6 bases). The CDR3 loop is CASSLARGLETQYF. CDR3 in DNA: TGTGCCAGCAGCTTGGCAAGGGGGTTGGAGACCCAGTACTTC.